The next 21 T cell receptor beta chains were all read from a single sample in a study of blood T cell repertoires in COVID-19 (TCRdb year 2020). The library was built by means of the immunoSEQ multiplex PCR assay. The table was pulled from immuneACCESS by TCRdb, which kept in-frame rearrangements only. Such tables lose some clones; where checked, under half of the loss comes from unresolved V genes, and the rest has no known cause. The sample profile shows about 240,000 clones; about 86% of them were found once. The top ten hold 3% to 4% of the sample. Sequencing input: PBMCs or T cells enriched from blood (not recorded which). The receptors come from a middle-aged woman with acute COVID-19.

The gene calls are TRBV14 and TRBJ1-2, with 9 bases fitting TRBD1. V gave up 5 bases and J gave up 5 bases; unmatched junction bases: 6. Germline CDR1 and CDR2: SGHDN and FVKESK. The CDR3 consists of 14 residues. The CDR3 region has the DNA TGTGCCAGCAGCGCCCGGGACAGGGTTTATGGCTACACCTTC. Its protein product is CASSARDRVYGYTF.

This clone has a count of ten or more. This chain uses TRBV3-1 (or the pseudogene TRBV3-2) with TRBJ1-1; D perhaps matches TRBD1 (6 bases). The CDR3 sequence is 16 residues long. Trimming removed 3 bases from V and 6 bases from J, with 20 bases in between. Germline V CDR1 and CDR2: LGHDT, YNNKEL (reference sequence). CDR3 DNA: TGTGCCAGCAGCCACCGGGACACCATCGGAGGAGCTGAAGCTTTCTTT. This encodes CASSHRDTIGGAEAFF.

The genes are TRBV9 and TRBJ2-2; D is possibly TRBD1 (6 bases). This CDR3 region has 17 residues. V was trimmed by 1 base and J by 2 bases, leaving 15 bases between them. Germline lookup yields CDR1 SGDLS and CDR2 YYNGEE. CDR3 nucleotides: TGTGCCAGCAGCGTATTCCCGGGGACAAGCAACACCGGGGAGCTGTTTTTT. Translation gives CASSVFPGTSNTGELFF.

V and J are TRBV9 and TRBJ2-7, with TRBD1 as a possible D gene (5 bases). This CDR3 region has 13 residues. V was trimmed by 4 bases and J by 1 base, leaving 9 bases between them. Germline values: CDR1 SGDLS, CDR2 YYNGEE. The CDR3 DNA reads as TGTGCCAGCAGCCCAGGGCGGTCCTACGAGCAGTACTTC. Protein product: CASSPGRSYEQYF.

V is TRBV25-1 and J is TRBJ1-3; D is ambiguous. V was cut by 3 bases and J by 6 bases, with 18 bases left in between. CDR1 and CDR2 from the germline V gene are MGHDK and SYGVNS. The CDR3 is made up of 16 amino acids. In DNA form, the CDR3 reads TGTGCCAGCAGTGACACGGGCCGGGAAACGGAAAACACCATATATTTT. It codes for CASSDTGRETENTIYF.

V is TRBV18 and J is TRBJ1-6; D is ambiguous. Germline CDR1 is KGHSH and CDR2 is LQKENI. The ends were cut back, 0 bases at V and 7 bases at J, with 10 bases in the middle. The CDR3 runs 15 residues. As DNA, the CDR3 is TGTGCCAGCTCACCACCGTCGGGTAGGAATTCACCCCTCCACTTT. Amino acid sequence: CASSPPSGRNSPLHF.

The CDR3 loop is CASSLSGTGGRYEQYF. Written as DNA, the CDR3 is TGCGCCAGCAGCTTATCAGGGACAGGGGGCAGGTACGAGCAGTACTTC. The chain recombines TRBV5-1 with TRBJ2-7; 12 bases line up with TRBD1. Trimming removed 2 bases from V and 4 bases from J; junction bases left unmatched: 7. The CDR3 spans 16 residues. Germline V gene sequence: CDR1 SGHRS, CDR2 YFSETQ. Looking up the rest from reference TRBV5-1 and TRBJ2-7 gives the full variable domain: KAGVTQTPRYLIKTRGQQVTLSCSPISGHRSVSWYQQTPGQGLQFLFEYFSETQRNKGNFPGRFSGRQFSNSRSEMNVSTLELGDSALYLCASSLSGTGGRYEQYFGPGTRLTVT.

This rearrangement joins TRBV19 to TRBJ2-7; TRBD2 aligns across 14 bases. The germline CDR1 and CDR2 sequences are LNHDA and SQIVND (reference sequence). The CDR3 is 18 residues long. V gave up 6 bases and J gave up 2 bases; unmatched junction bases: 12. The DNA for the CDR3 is TGTGCCAGTAGCAACAAGGGGACTAGCGGGGGTTTCACCTACGAGCAGTACTTC. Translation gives CASSNKGTSGGFTYEQYF.

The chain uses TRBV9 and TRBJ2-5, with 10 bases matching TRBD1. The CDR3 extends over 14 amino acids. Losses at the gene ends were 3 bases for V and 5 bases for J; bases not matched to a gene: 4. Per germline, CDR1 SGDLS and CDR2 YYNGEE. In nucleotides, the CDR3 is TGTGCCAGCAGCGGGACAGGGGGAATTGAGACCCAGTACTTC. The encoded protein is CASSGTGGIETQYF.

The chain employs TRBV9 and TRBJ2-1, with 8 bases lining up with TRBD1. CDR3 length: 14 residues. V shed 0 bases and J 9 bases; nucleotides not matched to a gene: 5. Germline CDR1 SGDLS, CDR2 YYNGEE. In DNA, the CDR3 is TGTGCCAGCAGCGTAGGACCAGGGGGCGGTGAGCAGTTCTTC. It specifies CASSVGPGGGEQFF.

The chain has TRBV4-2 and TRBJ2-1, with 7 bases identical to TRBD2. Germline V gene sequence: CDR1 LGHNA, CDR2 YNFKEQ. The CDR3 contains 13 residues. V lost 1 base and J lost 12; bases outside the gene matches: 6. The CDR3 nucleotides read TGTGCCAGCAGCCAAGTAATATCTAGCGGGCAGTTCTTC. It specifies CASSQVISSGQFF.

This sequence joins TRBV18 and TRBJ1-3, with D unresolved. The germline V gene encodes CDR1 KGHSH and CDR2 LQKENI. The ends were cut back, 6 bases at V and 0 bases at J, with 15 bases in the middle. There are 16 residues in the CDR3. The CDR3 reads CASSSGLTNSGNTIYF. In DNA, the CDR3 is TGTGCCAGCTCGTCCGGACTGACTAACTCTGGAAACACCATATATTTT.

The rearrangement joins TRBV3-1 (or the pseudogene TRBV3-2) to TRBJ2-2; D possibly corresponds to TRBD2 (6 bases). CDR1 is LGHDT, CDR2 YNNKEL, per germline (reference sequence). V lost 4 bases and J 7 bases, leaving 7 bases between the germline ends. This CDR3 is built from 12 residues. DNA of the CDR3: TGTGCCAGCAGCCGGGAGGACGGGGAGCTGTTTTTT. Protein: CASSREDGELFF.

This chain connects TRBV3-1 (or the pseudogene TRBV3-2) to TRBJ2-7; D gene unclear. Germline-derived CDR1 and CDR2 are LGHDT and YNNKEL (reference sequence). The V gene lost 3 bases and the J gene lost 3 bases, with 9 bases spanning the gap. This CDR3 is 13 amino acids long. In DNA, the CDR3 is TGTGCCAGCAGCCAGTCGCAGTACTACGAGCAGTACTTC. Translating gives CASSQSQYYEQYF.

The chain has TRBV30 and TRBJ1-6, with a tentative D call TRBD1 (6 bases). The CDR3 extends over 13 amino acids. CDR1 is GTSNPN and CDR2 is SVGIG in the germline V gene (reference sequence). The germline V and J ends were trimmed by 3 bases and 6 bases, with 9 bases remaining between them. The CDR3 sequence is CAWRGQINSPLHF. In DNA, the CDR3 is TGTGCCTGGAGAGGACAGATTAATTCACCCCTCCACTTT. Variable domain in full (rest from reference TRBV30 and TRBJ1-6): SQTIHQWPATLVQPVGSPLSLECTVEGTSNPNLYWYRQAAGRGLQLLFYSVGIGQISSEVPQNLSASRPQDRQFILSSKKLLLSDSGFYLCAWRGQINSPLHFGNGTRLTVT.

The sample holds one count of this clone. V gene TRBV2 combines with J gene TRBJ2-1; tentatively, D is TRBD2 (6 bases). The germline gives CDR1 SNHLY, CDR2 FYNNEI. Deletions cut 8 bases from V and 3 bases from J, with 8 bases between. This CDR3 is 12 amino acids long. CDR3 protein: CASGGDYNEQFF. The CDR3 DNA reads TGTGCCAGCGGCGGGGACTACAATGAGCAGTTCTTC.

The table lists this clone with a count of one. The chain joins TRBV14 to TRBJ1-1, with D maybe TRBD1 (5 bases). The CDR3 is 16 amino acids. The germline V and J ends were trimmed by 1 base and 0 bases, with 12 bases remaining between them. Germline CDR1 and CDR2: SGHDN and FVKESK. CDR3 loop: CASSQGGRAVNTEAFF. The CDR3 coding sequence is TGTGCCAGCAGCCAAGGGGGCAGGGCGGTGAACACTGAAGCTTTCTTT.

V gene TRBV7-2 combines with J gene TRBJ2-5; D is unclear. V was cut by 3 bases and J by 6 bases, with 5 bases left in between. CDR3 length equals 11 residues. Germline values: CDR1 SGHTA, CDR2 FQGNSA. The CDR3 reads CASSLAQTQYF. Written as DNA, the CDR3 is TGTGCCAGCAGCTTGGCTCAGACCCAGTACTTC.

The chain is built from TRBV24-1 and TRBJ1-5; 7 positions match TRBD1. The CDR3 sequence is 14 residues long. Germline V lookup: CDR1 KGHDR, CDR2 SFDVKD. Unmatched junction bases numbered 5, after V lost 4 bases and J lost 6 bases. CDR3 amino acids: CATSETGNTQPQHF. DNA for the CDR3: TGTGCCACCAGTGAGACAGGGAATACTCAGCCCCAGCATTTT.

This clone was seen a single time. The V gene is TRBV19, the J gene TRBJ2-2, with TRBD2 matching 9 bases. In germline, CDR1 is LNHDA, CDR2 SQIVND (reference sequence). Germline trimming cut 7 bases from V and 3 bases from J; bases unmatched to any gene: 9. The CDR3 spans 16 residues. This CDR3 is CASTMGLAGYTGELFF. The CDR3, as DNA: TGTGCCAGTACCATGGGCCTAGCGGGATACACCGGGGAGCTGTTTTTT.

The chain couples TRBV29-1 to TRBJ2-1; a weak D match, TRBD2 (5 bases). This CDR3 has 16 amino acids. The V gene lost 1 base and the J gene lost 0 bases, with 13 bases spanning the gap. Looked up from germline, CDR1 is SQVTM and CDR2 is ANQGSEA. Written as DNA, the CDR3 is TGCAGCGTTGAAGGGCCGGAGCGGAACTCCTACAATGAGCAGTTCTTC. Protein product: CSVEGPERNSYNEQFF.